The next 5 T cell receptor beta chains were all read from a single sample in a study of response to subunit inactivated influenza vaccine. TCRdb processed the RT-PCR reads anew with MiXCR; each CDR3 protein has one entry. The sample holds 500,000 to 650,000 distinct CDR3 sequences, approximately 7.6% seen once. Source: PBMCs from blood, taken approximately 25 months after vaccination. The receptors here all came from a man aged 50-75 years who received an inactivated influenza vaccine.

There are many counts of this clonotype. This chain uses TRBV28 with TRBJ2-4; 11 nucleotides agree with TRBD1. V was pared by 6 bases and J by 9 bases, with 10 bases of the junction left unmatched. CDR1 MDHEN and CDR2 SYDVKM come from the germline V gene. This CDR3 has 15 amino acids. The DNA of the CDR3 is TGTGCCAGCAGCTCGGCCGGGACAGGGGGTGGCATTCAGTACTTC. It encodes CASSSAGTGGGIQYF.

The chain couples TRBV20-1 to TRBJ1-2, with TRBD1 matching over 7 bases. Germline V gene sequence: CDR1 DFQATT, CDR2 SNEGSKA (reference sequence). CDR3 length: 14 residues. J gave up 5 bases and V 6 bases, and 12 bases lay outside the gene matches. In DNA form, the CDR3 reads TGCAGTGCCTCTACTACAGGGGTAGGGTATGGCTACACCTTC. Its protein product is CSASTTGVGYGYTF.

This clonotype showed up just a few times. The chain couples TRBV20-1 to TRBJ2-2; TRBD2 matches 8 bases. The V and J ends lost 3 bases and 3 bases, in that order; junction bases with no gene match: 12. CDR1 and CDR2 (germline): DFQATT, SNEGSKA (reference sequence). The CDR3 covers 17 residues. In DNA form, the CDR3 reads TGCAGTGCTAGCCAACGGCTGGGACTAGAGGACACCGGGGAGCTGTTTTTT. Translating gives CSASQRLGLEDTGELFF.

V gene TRBV28 combines with J gene TRBJ1-5; no clear D. The V end was cut by 11 bases, the J end by 0 bases, with 11 bases between. Per germline, CDR1 MDHEN and CDR2 SYDVKM. The CDR3 runs 13 residues. The CDR3: CAVAAGSNQPQHF. The CDR3 DNA is TGTGCCGTGGCGGCAGGTAGCAATCAGCCCCAGCATTTT.

There are many counts of this clonotype. The chain uses TRBV20-1 and TRBJ2-5; no reliable D call. From germline, CDR1 is DFQATT and CDR2 SNEGSKA (reference sequence). This CDR3 spans 13 amino acids. The V end lost 5 bases, the J end lost 5 bases, and 15 bases lay between the germline ends. The CDR3 DNA reads TGCAGTGCTGGAGTCAGGACCACGGAGACCCAGTACTTC. This codes for CSAGVRTTETQYF.